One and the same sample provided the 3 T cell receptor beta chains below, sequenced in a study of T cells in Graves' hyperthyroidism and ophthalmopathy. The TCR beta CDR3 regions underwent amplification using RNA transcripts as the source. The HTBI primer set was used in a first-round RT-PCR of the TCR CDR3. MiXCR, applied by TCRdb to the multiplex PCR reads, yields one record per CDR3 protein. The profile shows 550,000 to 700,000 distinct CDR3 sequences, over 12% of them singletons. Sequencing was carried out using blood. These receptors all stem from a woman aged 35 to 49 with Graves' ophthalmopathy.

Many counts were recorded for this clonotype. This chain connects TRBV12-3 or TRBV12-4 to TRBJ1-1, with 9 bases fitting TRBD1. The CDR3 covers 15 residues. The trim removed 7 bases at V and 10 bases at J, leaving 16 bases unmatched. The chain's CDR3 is CASTLGQGLQSGAFF. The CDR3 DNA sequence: TGTGCCAGCACCCTCGGACAGGGGCTACAGAGTGGAGCTTTCTTT.

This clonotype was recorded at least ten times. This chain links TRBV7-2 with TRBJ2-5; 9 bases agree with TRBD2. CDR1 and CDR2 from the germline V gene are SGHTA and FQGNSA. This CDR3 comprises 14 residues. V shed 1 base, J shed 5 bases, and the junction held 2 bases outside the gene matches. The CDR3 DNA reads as TGTGCCAGCAGCTTAGTTAGCGGGAGTGAGACCCAGTACTTC. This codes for CASSLVSGSETQYF. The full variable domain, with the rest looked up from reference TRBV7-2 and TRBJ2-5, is GAGVSQSPSNKVTEKGKDVELRCDPISGHTALYWYRQSLGQGLEFLIYFQGNSAPDKSGLPSDRFSAERTGGSVSTLTIQRTQQEDSAVYLCASSLVSGSETQYFGPGTRLLVL.

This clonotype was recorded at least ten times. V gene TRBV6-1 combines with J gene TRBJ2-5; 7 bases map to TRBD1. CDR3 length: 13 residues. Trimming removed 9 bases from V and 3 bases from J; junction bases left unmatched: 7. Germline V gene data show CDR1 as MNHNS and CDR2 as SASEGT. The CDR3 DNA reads TGTGCCAGTTTACAGGGGCTTGAAGAGACCCAGTACTTC. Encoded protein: CASLQGLEETQYF.